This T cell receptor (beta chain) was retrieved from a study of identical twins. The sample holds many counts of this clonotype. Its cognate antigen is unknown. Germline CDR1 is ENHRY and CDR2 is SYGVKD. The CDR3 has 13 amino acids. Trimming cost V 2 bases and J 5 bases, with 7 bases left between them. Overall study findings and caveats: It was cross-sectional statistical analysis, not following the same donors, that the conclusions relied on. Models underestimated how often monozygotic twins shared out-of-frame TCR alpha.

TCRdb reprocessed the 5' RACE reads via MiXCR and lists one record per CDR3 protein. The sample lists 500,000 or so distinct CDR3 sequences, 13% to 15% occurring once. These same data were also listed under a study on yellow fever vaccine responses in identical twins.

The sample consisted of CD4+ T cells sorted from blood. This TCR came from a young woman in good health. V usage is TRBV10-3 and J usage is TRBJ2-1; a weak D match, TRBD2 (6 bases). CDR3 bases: TGTGCCATCAGTGAGCGGGAGAACAATGAGCAGTTCTTC. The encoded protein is CAISERENNEQFF.